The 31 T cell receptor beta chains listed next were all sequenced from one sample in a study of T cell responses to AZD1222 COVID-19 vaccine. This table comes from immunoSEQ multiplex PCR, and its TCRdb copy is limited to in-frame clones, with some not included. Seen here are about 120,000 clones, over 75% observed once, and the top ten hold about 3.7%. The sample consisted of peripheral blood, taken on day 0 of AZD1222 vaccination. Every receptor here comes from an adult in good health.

The CDR3 nucleotides read TGTGCCAGCAGCTTGGGTTGGGCGGGGAGCACCGGGGAGCTGTTTTTT. Encoded protein: CASSLGWAGSTGELFF. The chain has TRBV5-4 and TRBJ2-2; maybe TRBD2 (6 bases). Germline V CDR1 and CDR2: SGHNT, YYREEE (reference sequence). The CDR3 totals 16 residues. The V gene lost 0 bases and the J gene lost 4 bases, with 13 bases spanning the gap. Full variable domain (rest looked up from reference TRBV5-4 and TRBJ2-2): ETGVTQSPTHLIKTRGQQVTLRCSSQSGHNTVSWYQQALGQGPQFIFQYYREEENGRGNFPPRFSGLQFPNYSSELNVNALELDDSALYLCASSLGWAGSTGELFFGEGSRLTVL.

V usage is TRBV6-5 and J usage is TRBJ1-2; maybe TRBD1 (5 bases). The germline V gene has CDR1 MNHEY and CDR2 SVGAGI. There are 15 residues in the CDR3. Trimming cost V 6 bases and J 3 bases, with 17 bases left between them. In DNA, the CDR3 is TGTGCCAGCAGCCCCGGGCAGGGCCTGGACTATGGCTACACCTTC. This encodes CASSPGQGLDYGYTF.

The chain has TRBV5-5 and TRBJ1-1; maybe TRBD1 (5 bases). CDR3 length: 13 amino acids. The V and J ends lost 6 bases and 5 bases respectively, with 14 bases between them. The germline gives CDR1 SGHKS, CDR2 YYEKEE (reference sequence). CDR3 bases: TGTGCCAGCAACCGGGGGTTGAGGACTGAAGCTTTCTTT. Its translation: CASNRGLRTEAFF. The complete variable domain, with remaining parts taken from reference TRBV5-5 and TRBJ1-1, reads DAGVTQSPTHLIKTRGQQVTLRCSPISGHKSVSWYQQVLGQGPQFIFQYYEKEERGRGNFPDRFSARQFPNYSSELNVNALLLGDSALYLCASNRGLRTEAFFGQGTRLTVV.

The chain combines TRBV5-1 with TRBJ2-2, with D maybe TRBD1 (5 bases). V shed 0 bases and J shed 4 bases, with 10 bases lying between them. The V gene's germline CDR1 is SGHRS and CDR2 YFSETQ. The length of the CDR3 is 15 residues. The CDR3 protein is CASSLAAGPTGELFF. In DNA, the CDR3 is TGCGCCAGCAGCTTGGCTGCAGGGCCCACCGGGGAGCTGTTTTTT.

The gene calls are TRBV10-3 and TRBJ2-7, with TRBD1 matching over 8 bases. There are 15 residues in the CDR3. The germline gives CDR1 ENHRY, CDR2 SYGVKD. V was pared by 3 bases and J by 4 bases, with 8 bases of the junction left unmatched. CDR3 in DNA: TGTGCCATCAGTGATGGGGCAGGGGGCCGGTACGAGCAGTACTTC. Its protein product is CAISDGAGGRYEQYF.

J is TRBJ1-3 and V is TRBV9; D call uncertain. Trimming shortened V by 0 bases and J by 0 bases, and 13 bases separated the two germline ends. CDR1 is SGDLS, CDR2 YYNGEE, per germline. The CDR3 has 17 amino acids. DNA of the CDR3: TGTGCCAGCAGCGTAGATGGCACTCGGAGCTCTGGAAACACCATATATTTT. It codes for CASSVDGTRSSGNTIYF.

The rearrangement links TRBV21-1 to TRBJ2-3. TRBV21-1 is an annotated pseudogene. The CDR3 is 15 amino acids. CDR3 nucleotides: TGTGCCAGCGATGGGGACCAAGGGGTCACAGATACGCAGTATTTT. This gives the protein CASDGDQGVTDTQYF.

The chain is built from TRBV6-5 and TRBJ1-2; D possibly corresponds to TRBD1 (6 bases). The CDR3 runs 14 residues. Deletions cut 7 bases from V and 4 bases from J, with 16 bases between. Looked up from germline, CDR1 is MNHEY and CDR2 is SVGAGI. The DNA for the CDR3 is TGTGCCAGCATCCCTCAGGGGTACGGCTATGGCTACACCTTC. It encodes CASIPQGYGYGYTF.

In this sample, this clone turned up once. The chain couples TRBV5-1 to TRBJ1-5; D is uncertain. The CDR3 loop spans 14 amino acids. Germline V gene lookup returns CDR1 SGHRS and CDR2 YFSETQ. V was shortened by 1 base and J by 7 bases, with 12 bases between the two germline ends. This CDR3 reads CASSLSPGDQPQHF. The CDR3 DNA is TGCGCCAGCAGCTTGTCTCCAGGCGACCAGCCCCAGCATTTT. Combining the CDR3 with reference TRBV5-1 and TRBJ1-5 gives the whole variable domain KAGVTQTPRYLIKTRGQQVTLSCSPISGHRSVSWYQQTPGQGLQFLFEYFSETQRNKGNFPGRFSGRQFSNSRSEMNVSTLELGDSALYLCASSLSPGDQPQHFGDGTRLSIL.

CDR3 region: CASSSATPGTYTQYF. The CDR3 DNA reads TGTGCCAGCAGCTCAGCTACTCCCGGGACTTACACGCAGTATTTT. The chain joins TRBV9 to TRBJ2-3; possible D gene TRBD2, 6 bases. Germline loops: CDR1 SGDLS, CDR2 YYNGEE. The CDR3 extends over 15 amino acids. V was cut by 4 bases and J by 9 bases, with 21 bases left in between.

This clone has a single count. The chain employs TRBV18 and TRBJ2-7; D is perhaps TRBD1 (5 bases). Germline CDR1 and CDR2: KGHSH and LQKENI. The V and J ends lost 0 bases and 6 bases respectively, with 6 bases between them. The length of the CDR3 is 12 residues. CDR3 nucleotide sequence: TGTGCCAGCTCACCACCGGGGCTCGAGCAGTACTTC. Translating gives CASSPPGLEQYF. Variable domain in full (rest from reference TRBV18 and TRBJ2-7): NAGVMQNPRHLVRRRGQEARLRCSPMKGHSHVYWYRQLPEEGLKFMVYLQKENIIDESGMPKERFSAEFPKEGPSILRIQQVVRGDSAAYFCASSPPGLEQYFGPGTRLTVT.

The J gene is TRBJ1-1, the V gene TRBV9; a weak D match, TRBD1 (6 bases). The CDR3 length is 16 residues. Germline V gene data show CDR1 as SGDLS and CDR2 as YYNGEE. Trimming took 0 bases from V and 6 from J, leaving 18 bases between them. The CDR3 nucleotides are TGTGCCAGCAGCGTAGGGTCCCTAGGGGGAAGGTCTGAAGCTTTCTTT. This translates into CASSVGSLGGRSEAFF.

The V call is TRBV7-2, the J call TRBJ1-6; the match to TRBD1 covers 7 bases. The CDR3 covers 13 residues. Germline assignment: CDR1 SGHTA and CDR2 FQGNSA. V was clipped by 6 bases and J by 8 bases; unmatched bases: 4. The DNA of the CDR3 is TGTGCCAGCAGTGCTACAGGGGATTCACCCCTCCACTTT. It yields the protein CASSATGDSPLHF.

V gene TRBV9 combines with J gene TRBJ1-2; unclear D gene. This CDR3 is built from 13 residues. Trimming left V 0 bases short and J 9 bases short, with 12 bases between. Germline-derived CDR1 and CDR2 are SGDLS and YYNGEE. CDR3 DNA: TGTGCCAGCAGCGTAGGGACCGGTAATAGCTACACCTTC. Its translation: CASSVGTGNSYTF. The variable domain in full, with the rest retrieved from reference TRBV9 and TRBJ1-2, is DSGVTQTPKHLITATGQRVTLRCSPRSGDLSVYWYQQSLDQGLQFLIQYYNGEERAKGNILERFSAQQFPDLHSELNLSSLELGDSALYFCASSVGTGNSYTFGSGTRLTVV.

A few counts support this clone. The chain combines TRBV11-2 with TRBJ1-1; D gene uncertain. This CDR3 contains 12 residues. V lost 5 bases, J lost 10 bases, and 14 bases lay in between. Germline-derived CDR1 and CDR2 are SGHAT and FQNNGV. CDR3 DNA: TGTGCCAGCAGCCCCCTCCTGGTTACAGCTTTCTTT. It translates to CASSPLLVTAFF.

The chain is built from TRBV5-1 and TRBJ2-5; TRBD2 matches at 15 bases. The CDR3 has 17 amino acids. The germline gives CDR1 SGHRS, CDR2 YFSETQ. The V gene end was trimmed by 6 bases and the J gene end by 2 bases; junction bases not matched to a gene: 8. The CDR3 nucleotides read TGCGCCAGCAAGGGACTAGCGGGGGGAATTTTGCAAGAGACCCAGTACTTC. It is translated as CASKGLAGGILQETQYF.

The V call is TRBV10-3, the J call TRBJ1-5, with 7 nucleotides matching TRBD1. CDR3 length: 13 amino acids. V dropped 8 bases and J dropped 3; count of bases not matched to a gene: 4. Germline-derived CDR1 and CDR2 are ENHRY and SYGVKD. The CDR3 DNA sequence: TGTGCCATCTCAGGGGGGATCAATCAGCCCCAGCATTTT. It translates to CAISGGINQPQHF.

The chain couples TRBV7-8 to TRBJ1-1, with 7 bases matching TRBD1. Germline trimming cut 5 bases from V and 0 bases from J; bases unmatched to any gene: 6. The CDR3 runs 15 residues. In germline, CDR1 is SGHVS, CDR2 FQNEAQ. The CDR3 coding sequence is TGTGCCAGCAGCAGAAACAGGGGAATGAACACTGAAGCTTTCTTT. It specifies CASSRNRGMNTEAFF. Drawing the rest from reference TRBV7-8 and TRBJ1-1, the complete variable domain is GAGVSQSPRYKVAKRGQDVALRCDPISGHVSLFWYQQALGQGPEFLTYFQNEAQLDKSGLPSDRFFAERPEGSVSTLKIQRTQQEDSAVYLCASSRNRGMNTEAFFGQGTRLTVV.

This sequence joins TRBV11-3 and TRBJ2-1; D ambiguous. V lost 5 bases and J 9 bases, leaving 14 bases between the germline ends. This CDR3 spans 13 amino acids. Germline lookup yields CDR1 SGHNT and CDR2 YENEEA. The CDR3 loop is CASSIGPLGEQFF. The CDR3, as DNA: TGTGCCAGCAGCATCGGTCCTTTAGGTGAGCAGTTCTTC.

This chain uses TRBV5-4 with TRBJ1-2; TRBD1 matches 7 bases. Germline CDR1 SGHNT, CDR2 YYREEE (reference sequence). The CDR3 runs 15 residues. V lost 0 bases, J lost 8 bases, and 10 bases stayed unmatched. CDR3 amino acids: CASSLAGVQGQGYTF. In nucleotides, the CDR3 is TGTGCCAGCAGCTTGGCCGGGGTACAGGGGCAGGGCTACACCTTC.

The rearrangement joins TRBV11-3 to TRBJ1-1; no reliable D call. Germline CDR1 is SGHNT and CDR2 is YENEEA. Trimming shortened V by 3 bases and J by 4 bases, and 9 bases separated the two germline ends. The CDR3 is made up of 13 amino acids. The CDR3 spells CASSFTVGTEAFF. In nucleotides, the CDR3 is TGTGCCAGCAGCTTTACGGTGGGCACTGAAGCTTTCTTT. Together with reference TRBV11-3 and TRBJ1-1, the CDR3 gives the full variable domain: EAGVVQSPRYKIIEKKQPVAFWCNPISGHNTLYWYLQNLGQGPELLIRYENEEAVDDSQLPKDRFSAERLKGVDSTLKIQPAELGDSAVYLCASSFTVGTEAFFGQGTRLTVV.

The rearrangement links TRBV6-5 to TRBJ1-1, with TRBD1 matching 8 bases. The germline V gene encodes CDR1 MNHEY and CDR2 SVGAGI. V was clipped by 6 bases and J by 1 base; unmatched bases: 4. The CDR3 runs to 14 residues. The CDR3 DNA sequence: TGTGCCAGCAGACCAGGGGGCTCGAACACTGAAGCTTTCTTT. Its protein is CASRPGGSNTEAFF.

CDR3 nucleotide sequence: TGTGCCAGCAGTTACGGGGCCCGGAACACTGAAGCTTTCTTT. Amino acids: CASSYGARNTEAFF. The chain recombines TRBV6-2 or TRBV6-3 with TRBJ1-1; perhaps TRBD1 as D (5 bases). The germline CDR1 and CDR2 sequences are MNHEY and SVGEGT. The V end was cut by 2 bases, the J end by 1 base, with 8 bases between. This CDR3 comprises 14 residues.

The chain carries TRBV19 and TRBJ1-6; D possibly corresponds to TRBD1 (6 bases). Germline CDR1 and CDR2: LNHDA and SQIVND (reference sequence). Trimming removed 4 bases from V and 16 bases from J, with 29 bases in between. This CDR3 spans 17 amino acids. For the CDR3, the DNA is TGTGCCAGTAGTAACTCGGCACCAGGGGCGCTTGGCCCCACACTCCACTTT. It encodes CASSNSAPGALGPTLHF.

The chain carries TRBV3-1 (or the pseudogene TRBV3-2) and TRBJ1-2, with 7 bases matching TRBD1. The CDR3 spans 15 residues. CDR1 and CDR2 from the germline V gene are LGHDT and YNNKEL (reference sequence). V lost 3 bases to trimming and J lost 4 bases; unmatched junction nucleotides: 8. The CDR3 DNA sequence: TGTGCCAGCAGCCAGACAGACAGGGAATTCTATGGCTACACCTTC. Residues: CASSQTDREFYGYTF.

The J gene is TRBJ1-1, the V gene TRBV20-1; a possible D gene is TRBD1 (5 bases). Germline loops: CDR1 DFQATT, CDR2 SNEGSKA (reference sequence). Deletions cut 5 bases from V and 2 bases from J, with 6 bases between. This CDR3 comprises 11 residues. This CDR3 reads CSADSNTEAFF. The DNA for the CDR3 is TGCAGTGCTGACAGTAACACTGAAGCTTTCTTT.

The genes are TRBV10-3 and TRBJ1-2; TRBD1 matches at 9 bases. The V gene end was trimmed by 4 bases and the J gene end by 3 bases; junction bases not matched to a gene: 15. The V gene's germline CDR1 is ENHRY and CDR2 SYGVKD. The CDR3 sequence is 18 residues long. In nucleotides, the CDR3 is TGTGCCATCAGTGTATCGCCGGGACAGGGAACGCAGCACTATGGCTACACCTTC. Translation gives CAISVSPGQGTQHYGYTF.

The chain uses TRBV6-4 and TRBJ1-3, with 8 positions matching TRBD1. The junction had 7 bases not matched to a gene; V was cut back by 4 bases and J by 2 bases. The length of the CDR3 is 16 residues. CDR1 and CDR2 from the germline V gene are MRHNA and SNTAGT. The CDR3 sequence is CASSASATGAGNTIYF. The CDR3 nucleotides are TGTGCCAGCAGTGCGAGCGCGACAGGGGCTGGAAACACCATATATTTT.

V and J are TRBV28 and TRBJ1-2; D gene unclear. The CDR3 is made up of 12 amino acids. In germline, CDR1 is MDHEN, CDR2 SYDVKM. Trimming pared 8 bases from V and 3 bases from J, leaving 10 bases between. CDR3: CASELGHYGYTF. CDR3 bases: TGTGCCAGCGAGTTGGGCCACTATGGCTACACCTTC.

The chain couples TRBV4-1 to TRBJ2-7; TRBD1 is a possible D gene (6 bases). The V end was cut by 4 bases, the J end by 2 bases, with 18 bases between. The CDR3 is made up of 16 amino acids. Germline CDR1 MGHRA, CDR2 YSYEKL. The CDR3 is CASSRYVAGDAYEQYF. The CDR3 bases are TGCGCCAGCAGCCGTTATGTAGCAGGGGACGCCTACGAGCAGTACTTC.

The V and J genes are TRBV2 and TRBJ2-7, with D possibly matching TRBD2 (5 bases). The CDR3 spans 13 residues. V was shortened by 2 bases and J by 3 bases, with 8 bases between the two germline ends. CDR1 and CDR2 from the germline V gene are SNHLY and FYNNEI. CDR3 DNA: TGTGCCAGCAGTGAACAAGCGGACTACGAGCAGTACTTC. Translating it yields CASSEQADYEQYF.